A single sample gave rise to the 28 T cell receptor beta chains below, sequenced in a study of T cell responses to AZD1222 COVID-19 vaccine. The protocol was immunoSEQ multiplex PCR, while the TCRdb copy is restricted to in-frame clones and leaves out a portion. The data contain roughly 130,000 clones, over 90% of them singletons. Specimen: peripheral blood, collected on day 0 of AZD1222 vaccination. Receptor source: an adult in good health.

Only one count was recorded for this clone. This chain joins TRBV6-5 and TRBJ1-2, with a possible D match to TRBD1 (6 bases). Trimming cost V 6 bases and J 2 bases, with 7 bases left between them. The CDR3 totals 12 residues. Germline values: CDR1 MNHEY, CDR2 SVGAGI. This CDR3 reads CASRQGNYGYTF. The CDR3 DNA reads TGTGCCAGCAGACAGGGCAACTATGGCTACACCTTC.

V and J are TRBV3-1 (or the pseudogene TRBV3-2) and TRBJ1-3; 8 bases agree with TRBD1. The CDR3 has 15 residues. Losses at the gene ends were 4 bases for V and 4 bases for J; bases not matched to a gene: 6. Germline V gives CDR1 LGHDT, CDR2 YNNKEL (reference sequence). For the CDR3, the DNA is TGTGCCAGCAGCCCCGGGAGGACAGGGGGAAACACCATATATTTT. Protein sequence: CASSPGRTGGNTIYF.

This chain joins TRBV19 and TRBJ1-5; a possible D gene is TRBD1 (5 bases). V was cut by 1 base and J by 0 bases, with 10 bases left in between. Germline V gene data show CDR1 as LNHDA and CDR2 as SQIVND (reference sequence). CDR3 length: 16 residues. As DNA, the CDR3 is TGTGCCAGTAGTATAGGGAGCGGGACTAGCAATCAGCCCCAGCATTTT. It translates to CASSIGSGTSNQPQHF.

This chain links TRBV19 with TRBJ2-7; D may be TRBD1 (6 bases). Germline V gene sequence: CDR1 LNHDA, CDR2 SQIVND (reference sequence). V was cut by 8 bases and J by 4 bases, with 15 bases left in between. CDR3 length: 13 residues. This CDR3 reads CASARTETYEQYF. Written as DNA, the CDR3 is TGTGCCAGTGCCCGGACAGAAACTTACGAGCAGTACTTC.

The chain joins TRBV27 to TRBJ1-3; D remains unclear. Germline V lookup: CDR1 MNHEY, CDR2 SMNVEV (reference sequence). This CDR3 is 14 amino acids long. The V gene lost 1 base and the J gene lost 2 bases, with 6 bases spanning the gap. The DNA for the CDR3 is TGTGCCAGCAGTTTATGGCCTCCTGGAAACACCATATATTTT. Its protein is CASSLWPPGNTIYF.

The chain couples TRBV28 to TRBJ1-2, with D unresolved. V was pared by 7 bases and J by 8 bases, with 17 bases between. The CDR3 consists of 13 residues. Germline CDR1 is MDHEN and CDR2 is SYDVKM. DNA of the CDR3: TGTGCCAGCACACCTAGCGGGAGGGTCGGCTACACCTTC. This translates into CASTPSGRVGYTF.

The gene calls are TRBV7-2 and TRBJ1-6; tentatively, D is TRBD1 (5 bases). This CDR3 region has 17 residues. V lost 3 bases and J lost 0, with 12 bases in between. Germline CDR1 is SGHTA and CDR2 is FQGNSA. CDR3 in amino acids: CASSFRQPASYNSPLHF. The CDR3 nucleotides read TGTGCCAGCAGCTTCCGACAGCCCGCCTCCTATAATTCACCCCTCCACTTT.

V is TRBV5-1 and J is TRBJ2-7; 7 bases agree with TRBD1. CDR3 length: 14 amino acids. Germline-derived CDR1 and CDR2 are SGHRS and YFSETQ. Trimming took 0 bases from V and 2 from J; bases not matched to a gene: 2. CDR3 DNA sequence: TGCGCCAGCAGCTTGGGGACAGGCCCCTACGAGCAGTACTTC. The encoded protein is CASSLGTGPYEQYF.

Here the CDR3 reads CASSVSASGVDTQYF. The CDR3 bases are TGTGCCAGCAGCGTATCAGCTAGTGGAGTAGATACGCAGTATTTT. The chain couples TRBV9 to TRBJ2-3, with no clear D. Germline V CDR1 and CDR2: SGDLS, YYNGEE. V lost 1 base and J 5 bases, leaving 14 bases between the germline ends. This CDR3 comprises 15 residues.

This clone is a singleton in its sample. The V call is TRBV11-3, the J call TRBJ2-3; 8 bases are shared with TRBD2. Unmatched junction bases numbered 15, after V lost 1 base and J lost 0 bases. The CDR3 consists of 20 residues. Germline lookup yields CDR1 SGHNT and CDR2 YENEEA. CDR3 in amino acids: CASSLAPQAAGGPSTDTQYF. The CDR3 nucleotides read TGTGCCAGCAGCTTAGCTCCTCAAGCGGCGGGAGGCCCGAGCACAGATACGCAGTATTTT. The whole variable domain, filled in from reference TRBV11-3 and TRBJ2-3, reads EAGVVQSPRYKIIEKKQPVAFWCNPISGHNTLYWYLQNLGQGPELLIRYENEEAVDDSQLPKDRFSAERLKGVDSTLKIQPAELGDSAVYLCASSLAPQAAGGPSTDTQYFGPGTRLTVL.

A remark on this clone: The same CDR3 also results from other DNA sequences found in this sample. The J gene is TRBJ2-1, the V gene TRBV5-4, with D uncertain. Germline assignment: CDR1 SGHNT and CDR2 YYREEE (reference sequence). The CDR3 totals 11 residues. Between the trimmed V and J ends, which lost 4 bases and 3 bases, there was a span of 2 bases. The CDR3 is CASSRYNEQFF. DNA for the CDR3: TGTGCCAGCAGCCGCTACAATGAGCAGTTCTTC.

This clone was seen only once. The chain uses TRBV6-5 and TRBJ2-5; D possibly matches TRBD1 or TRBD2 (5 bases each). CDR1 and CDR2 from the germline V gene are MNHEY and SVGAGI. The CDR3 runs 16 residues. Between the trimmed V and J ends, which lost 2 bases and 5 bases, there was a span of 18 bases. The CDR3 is CASSYGDQAPRETQYF. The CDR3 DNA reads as TGTGCCAGCAGTTACGGGGACCAAGCCCCCCGCGAGACCCAGTACTTC.

The CDR3 region has the DNA TGTGCCAGCAGCCTACCAGGGCAAGCGTTCTACGAGCAGTACTTC. Protein sequence: CASSLPGQAFYEQYF. The genes are TRBV5-4 and TRBJ2-7; possible D gene TRBD1, 5 bases. Trimming removed 4 bases at V and 3 bases at J, with 17 bases between. The CDR3 length is 15 residues. Germline CDR1 is SGHNT and CDR2 is YYREEE (reference sequence).

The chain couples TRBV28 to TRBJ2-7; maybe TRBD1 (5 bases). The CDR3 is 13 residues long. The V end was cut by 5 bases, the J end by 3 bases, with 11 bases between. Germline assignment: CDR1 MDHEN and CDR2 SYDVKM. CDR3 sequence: CASSIGVGYEQYF. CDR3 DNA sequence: TGTGCCAGCAGTATAGGGGTGGGCTACGAGCAGTACTTC.

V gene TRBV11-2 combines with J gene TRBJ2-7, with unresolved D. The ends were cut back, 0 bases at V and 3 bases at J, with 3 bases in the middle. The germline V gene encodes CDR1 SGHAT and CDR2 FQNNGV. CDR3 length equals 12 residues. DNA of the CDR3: TGTGCCAGCAGCTTAGAATACTACGAGCAGTACTTC. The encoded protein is CASSLEYYEQYF.

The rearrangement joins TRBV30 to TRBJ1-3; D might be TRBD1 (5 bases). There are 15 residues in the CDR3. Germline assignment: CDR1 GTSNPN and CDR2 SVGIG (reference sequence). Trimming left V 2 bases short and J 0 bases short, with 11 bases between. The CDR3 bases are TGTGCCTGGAGTTCCGGGACCAACTCTGGAAACACCATATATTTT. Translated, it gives CAWSSGTNSGNTIYF.

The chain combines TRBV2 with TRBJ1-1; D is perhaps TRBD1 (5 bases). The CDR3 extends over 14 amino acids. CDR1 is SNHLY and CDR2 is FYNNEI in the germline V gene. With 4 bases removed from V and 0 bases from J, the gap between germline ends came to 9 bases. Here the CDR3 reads CASSGGAMNTEAFF. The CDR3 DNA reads TGTGCCAGCAGTGGTGGGGCCATGAACACTGAAGCTTTCTTT.

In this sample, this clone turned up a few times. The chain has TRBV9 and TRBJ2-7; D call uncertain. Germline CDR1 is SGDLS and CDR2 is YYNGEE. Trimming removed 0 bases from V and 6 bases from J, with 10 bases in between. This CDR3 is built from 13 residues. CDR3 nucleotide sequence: TGTGCCAGCAGCGTAGGTAGTATTGGCGAGCAGTACTTC. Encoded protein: CASSVGSIGEQYF.

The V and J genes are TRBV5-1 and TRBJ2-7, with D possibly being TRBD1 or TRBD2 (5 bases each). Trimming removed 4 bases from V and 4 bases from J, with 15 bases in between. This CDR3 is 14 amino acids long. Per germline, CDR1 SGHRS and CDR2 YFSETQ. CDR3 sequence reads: CASSPRQGEYEQYF. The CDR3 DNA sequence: TGCGCCAGCAGCCCCCGGCAGGGAGAGTACGAGCAGTACTTC.

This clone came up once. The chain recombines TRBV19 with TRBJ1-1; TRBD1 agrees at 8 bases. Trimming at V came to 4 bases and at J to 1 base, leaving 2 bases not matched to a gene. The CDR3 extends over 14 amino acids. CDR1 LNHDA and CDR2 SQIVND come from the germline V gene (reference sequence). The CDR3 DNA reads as TGTGCCAGTAGTACCGGGACAGGGAACACTGAAGCTTTCTTT. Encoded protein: CASSTGTGNTEAFF.

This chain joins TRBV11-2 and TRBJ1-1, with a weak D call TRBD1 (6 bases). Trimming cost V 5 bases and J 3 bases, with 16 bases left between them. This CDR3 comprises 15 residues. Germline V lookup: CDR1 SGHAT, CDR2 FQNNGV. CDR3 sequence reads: CASSIYYRADTEAFF. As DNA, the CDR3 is TGTGCCAGCAGCATCTACTACAGGGCCGACACTGAAGCTTTCTTT.

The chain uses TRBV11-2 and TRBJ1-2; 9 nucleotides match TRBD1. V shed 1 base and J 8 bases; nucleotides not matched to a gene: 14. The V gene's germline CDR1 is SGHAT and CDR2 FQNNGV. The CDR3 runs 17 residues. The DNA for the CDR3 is TGTGCCAGCAGCTTAGGTATCTTGGCGGGACAGGGTGAAGGCTACACCTTC. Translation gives CASSLGILAGQGEGYTF.

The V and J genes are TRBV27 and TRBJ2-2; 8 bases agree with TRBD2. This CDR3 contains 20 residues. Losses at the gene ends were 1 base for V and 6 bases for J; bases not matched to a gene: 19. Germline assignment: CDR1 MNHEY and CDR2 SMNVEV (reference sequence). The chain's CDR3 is CASSLLVWTGGSPIPGELFF. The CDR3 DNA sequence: TGTGCCAGCAGTTTATTGGTCTGGACGGGAGGGAGCCCGATCCCCGGGGAGCTGTTTTTT.

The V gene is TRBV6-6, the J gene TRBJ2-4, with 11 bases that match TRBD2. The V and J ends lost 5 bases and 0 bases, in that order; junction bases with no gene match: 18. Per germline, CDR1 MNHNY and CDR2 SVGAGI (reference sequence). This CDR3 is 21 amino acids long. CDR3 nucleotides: TGTGCCAGCAGTCCCGGTCCGTGGGGGACTAGCGGTTTGTTAGCCAAAAACATTCAGTACTTC. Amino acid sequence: CASSPGPWGTSGLLAKNIQYF.

The CDR3 region is CASSTITGGFGYTF. In DNA, the CDR3 is TGTGCCAGCAGTACTATTACAGGGGGCTTTGGCTACACCTTC. The rearrangement joins TRBV6-5 to TRBJ1-2; 9 nucleotides agree with TRBD1. Germline V gene sequence: CDR1 MNHEY, CDR2 SVGAGI. The trim removed 5 bases at V and 7 bases at J, leaving 8 bases unmatched. The CDR3 is 14 amino acids.

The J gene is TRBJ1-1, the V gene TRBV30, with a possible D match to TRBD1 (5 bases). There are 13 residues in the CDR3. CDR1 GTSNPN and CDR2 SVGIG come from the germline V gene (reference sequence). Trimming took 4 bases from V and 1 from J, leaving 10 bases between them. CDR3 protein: CAWTSTGNTEAFF. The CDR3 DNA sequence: TGTGCCTGGACTTCCACAGGGAACACTGAAGCTTTCTTT.

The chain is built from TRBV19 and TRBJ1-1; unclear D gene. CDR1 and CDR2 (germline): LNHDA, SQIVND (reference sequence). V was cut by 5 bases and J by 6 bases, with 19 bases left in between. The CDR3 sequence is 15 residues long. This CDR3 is CASSVIPESWSEAFF. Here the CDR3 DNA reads TGTGCCAGTAGTGTTATTCCGGAGAGTTGGTCTGAAGCTTTCTTT.

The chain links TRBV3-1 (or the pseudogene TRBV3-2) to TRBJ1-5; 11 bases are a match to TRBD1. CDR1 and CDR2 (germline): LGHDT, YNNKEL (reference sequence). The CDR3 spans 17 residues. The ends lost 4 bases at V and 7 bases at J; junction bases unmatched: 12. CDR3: CASSPGTGGTGGQPQHF. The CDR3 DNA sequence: TGTGCCAGCAGCCCCGGGACAGGGGGAACCGGTGGGCAGCCCCAGCATTTT.